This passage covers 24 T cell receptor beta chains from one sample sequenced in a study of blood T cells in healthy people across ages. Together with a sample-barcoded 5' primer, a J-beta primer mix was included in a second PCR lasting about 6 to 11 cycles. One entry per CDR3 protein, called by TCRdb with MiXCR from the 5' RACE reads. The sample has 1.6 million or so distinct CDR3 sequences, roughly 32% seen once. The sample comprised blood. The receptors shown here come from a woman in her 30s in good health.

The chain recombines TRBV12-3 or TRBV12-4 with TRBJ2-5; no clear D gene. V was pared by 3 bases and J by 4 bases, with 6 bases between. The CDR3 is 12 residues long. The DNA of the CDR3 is TGTGCCAGCAGTTTCCGGGCAGAGACCCAGTACTTC. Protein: CASSFRAETQYF.

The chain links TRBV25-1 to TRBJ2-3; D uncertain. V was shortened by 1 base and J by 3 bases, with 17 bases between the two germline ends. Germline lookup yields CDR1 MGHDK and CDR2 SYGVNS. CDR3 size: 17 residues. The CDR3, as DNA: TGTGCCAGCAGTGAATCCCCGAGGACCCCCGGGACAGATACGCAGTATTTT. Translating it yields CASSESPRTPGTDTQYF.

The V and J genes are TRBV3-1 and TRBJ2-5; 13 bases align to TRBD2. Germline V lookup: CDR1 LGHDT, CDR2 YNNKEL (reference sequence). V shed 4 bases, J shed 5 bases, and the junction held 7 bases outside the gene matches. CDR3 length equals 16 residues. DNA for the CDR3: TGTGCCAGCAGCCCTCGACTAGCGGGAGGTAGTGAGACCCAGTACTTC. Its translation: CASSPRLAGGSETQYF.

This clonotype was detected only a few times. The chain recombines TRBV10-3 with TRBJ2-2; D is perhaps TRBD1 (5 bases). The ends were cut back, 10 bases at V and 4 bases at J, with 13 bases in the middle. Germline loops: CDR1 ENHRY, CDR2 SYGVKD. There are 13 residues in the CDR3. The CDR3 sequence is CATWVQATGELFF. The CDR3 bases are TGTGCCACCTGGGTACAGGCCACCGGGGAGCTGTTTTTT.

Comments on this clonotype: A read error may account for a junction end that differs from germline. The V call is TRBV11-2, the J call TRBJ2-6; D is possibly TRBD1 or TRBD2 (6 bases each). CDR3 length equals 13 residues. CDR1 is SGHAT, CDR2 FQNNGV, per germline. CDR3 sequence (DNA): TGTGCCGAAGGGGGGTACGGGGCCAACGTCCTCACTTTC. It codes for CAEGGYGANVLTF.

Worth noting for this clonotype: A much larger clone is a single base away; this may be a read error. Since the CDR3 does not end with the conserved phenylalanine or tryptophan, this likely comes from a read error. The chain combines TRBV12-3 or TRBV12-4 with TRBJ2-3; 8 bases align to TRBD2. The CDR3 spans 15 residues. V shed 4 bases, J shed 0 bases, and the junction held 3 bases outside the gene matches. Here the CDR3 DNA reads TGTGCCAGCAGTTCGACTAGCGCGAGCACAGATACGCAGTATTGT. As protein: CASSSTSASTDTQYC.

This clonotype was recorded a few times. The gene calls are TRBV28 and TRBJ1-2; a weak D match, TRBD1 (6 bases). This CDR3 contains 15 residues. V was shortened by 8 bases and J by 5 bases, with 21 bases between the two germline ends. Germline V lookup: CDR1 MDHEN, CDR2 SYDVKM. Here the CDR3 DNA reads TGTGCCAGCTCTAAGGGGACATCCGTAATTTATGGCTACACCTTC. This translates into CASSKGTSVIYGYTF.

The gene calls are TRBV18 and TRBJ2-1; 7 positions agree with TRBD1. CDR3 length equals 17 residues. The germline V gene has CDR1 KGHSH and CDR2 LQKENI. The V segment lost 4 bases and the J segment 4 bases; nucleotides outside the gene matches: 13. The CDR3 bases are TGTGCCAGCTCACTCACACAGGGGAAATCAATTTACAATGAGCAGTTCTTC. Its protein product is CASSLTQGKSIYNEQFF.

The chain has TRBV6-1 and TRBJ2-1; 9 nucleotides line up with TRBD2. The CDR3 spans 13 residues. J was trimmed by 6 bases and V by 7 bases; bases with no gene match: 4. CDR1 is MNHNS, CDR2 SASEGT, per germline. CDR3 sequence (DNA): TGTGCCAGCATAGTGACTAGCGGCAATGAGCAGTTCTTC. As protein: CASIVTSGNEQFF.

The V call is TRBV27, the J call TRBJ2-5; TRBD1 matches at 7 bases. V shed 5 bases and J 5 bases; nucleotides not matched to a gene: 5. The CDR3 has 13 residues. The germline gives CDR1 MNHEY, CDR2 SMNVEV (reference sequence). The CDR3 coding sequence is TGTGCCAGCAGTGGGGGACAGTCGGAGACCCAGTACTTC. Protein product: CASSGGQSETQYF.

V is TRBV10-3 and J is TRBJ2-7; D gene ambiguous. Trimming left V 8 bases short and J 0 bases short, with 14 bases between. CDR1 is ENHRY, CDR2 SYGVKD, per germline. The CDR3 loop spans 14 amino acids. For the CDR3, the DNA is TGTGCCATCGGGAAGGATGCAGGCTCCTACGAGCAGTACTTC. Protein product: CAIGKDAGSYEQYF.

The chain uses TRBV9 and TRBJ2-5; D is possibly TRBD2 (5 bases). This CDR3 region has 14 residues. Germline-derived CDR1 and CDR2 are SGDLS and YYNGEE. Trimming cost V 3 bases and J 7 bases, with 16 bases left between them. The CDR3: CASSAEGLVGTQYF. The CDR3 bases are TGTGCCAGCAGCGCCGAGGGTCTAGTGGGGACCCAGTACTTC.

The CDR3 sequence is CATSDLGTGGTDTQYF. The CDR3 bases are TGTGCCACCAGTGATCTGGGCACAGGGGGGACAGATACGCAGTATTTT. The genes are TRBV24-1 and TRBJ2-3, with 8 nucleotides matching TRBD1. This CDR3 has 16 amino acids. CDR1 and CDR2 from the germline V gene are KGHDR and SFDVKD. Trimming cost V 3 bases and J 3 bases; bases outside gene matches: 7.

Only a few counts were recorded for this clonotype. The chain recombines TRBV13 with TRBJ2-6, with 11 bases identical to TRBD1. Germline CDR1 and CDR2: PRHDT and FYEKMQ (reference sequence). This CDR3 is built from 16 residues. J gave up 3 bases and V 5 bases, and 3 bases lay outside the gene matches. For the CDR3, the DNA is TGTGCCAGCAGCGGACAGGGGGCTAGTGGGGCCAACGTCCTGACTTTC. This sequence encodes CASSGQGASGANVLTF.

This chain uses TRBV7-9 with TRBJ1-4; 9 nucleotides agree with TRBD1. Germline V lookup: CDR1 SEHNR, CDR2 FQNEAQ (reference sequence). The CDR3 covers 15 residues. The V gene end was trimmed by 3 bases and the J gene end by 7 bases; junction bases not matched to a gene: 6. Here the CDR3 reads CASSLEGQGLEKLFF. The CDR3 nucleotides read TGTGCCAGCAGCTTGGAGGGACAGGGCCTTGAAAAACTGTTTTTT.

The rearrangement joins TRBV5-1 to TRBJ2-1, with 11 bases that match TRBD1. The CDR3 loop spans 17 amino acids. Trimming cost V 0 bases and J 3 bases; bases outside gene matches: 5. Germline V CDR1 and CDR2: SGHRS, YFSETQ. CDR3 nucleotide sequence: TGCGCCAGCAGCTTGGAGTGGGGGACAGGGGGCTACAATGAGCAGTTCTTC. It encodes CASSLEWGTGGYNEQFF.

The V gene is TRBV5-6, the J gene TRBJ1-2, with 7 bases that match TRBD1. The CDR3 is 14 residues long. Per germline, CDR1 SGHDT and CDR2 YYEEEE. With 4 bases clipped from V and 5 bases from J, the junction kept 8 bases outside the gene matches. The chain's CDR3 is CASSMWTGSYGYTF. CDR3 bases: TGTGCCAGCAGCATGTGGACAGGTTCATATGGCTACACCTTC.

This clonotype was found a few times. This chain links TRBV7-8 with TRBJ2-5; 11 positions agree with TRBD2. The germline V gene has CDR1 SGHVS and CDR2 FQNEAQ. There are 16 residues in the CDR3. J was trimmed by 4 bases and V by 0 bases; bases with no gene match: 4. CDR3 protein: CASSLARLAGGETQYF. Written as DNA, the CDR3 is TGTGCCAGCAGCTTAGCGCGGCTAGCGGGAGGAGAGACCCAGTACTTC.

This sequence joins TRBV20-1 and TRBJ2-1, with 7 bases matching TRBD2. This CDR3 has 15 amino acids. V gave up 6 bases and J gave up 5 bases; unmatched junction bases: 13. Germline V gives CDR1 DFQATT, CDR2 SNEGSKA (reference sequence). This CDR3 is CSALFGGSRHNEQFF. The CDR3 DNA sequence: TGCAGTGCCCTTTTTGGCGGGAGCAGGCACAATGAGCAGTTCTTC.

The CDR3 sequence: CASSQVLASMDEQFF. The CDR3 DNA follows: TGCGCCAGCAGCCAAGTCCTAGCGTCGATGGATGAGCAGTTCTTC. The V gene is TRBV4-1, the J gene TRBJ2-1, with D possibly TRBD2 on 6 matching bases. From germline, CDR1 is MGHRA and CDR2 YSYEKL. This CDR3 region has 15 residues. The V and J ends lost 1 base and 8 bases respectively, with 15 bases between them.

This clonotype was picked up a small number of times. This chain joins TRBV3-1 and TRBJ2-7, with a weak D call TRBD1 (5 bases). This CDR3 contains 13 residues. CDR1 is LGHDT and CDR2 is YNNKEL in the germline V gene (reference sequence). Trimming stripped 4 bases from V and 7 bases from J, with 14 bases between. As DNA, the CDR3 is TGTGCCAGCAGCCTGAAGCAGGGCGGAGAGCAGTACTTC. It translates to CASSLKQGGEQYF.

In nucleotides, the CDR3 is TGTGCCATCAGTGAGACTAGCGTATCCTACAATGAGCAGTTCTTC. Its protein is CAISETSVSYNEQFF. The V and J genes are TRBV10-3 and TRBJ2-1; 7 positions agree with TRBD2. Per the germline V gene, CDR1 is ENHRY and CDR2 is SYGVKD. J gave up 1 base and V 2 bases, and 2 bases lay outside the gene matches. The CDR3 loop spans 15 amino acids.

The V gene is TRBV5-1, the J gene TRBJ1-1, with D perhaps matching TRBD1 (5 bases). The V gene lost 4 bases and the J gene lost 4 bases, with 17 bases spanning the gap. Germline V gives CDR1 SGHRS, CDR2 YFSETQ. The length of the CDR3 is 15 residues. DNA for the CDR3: TGCGCCAGCAGCCCAGGGTCGACGGGGGGCACTGAAGCTTTCTTT. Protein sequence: CASSPGSTGGTEAFF.

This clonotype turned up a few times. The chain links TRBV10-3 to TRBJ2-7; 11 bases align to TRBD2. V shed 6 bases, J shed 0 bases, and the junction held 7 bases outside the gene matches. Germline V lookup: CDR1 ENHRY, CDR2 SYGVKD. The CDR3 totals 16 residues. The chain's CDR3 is CAISDASGGSSYEQYF. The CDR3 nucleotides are TGTGCCATCAGCGATGCTAGCGGGGGGAGCTCCTACGAGCAGTACTTC.